The TCR beta chain under discussion was sequenced for a study of immune evolution from preneoplasia to lung adenocarcinoma. Study-wide results and limits: From normal lung to invasive adenocarcinoma, top clone frequencies appeared to decrease.

CDR1 and CDR2 (germline): ENHRY, SYGVKD. V was trimmed by 11 bases and J by 6 bases, leaving 14 bases between them. This CDR3 has 12 amino acids. As for this clone: Its antigen is not identified.

Sequenced by immunoSEQ multiplex PCR; TCRdb stores in-frame clones only, minus some. The top ten clones hold roughly 7.1% of a sample with some 6,300 clones, over 60% of them seen once. After pathologic assessment, macro-dissection selected premalignant or tumor cells for extraction. The source material was FFPE minimally invasive lung adenocarcinoma tissue. This rearrangement joins TRBV10-3 to TRBJ1-3; perhaps TRBD1 as D (5 bases). The TCR was taken from a person aged 55-80 years with lung adenocarcinoma. The CDR3 DNA sequence: TGTGCCGCGTCGGAGGGGACAAACACCATATATTTT. Protein sequence: CAASEGTNTIYF.